This T cell receptor beta chain was identified during a study of long-term antiretroviral therapy in people with HIV. Overall study results and limits: Diversity increased after ART yet remained lower than in transplant donor controls. Clones showing expansion before ART dominated the repertoire at all time points.

There was at least one pre-ART PBMC sample for each donor, plus at least two post-ART PBMC samples. A v3.0 immunoSEQ assay was performed at survey level. What sequencing targeted per sample was about 35,000-55,000 T-cell genomes. Only in-frame clones appear in the TCRdb table, and some are missing; sequencing was by immunoSEQ multiplex PCR. The data show approximately 11,000 clones, with 76% seen just once and roughly 19% held by the top ten. The germline V gene encodes CDR1 LNHDA and CDR2 SQIVND (reference sequence). Unmatched junction bases numbered 10, after V lost 5 bases and J lost 2 bases. The CDR3 sequence is 18 residues long. A single count supports this clone. Its cognate antigen is unknown.

The material sequenced was unsorted PBMCs, taken at the start of antiretroviral therapy, before treatment. The sequence was obtained from a man aged 25-40 years with HIV. The V call is TRBV19, the J call TRBJ2-2, with TRBD2 matching 11 bases. The DNA of the CDR3 is TGTGCCAGTAGTCTGCGGACTAGCGGGTTCTCTAACACCGGGGAGCTGTTTTTT. Translation: CASSLRTSGFSNTGELFF.